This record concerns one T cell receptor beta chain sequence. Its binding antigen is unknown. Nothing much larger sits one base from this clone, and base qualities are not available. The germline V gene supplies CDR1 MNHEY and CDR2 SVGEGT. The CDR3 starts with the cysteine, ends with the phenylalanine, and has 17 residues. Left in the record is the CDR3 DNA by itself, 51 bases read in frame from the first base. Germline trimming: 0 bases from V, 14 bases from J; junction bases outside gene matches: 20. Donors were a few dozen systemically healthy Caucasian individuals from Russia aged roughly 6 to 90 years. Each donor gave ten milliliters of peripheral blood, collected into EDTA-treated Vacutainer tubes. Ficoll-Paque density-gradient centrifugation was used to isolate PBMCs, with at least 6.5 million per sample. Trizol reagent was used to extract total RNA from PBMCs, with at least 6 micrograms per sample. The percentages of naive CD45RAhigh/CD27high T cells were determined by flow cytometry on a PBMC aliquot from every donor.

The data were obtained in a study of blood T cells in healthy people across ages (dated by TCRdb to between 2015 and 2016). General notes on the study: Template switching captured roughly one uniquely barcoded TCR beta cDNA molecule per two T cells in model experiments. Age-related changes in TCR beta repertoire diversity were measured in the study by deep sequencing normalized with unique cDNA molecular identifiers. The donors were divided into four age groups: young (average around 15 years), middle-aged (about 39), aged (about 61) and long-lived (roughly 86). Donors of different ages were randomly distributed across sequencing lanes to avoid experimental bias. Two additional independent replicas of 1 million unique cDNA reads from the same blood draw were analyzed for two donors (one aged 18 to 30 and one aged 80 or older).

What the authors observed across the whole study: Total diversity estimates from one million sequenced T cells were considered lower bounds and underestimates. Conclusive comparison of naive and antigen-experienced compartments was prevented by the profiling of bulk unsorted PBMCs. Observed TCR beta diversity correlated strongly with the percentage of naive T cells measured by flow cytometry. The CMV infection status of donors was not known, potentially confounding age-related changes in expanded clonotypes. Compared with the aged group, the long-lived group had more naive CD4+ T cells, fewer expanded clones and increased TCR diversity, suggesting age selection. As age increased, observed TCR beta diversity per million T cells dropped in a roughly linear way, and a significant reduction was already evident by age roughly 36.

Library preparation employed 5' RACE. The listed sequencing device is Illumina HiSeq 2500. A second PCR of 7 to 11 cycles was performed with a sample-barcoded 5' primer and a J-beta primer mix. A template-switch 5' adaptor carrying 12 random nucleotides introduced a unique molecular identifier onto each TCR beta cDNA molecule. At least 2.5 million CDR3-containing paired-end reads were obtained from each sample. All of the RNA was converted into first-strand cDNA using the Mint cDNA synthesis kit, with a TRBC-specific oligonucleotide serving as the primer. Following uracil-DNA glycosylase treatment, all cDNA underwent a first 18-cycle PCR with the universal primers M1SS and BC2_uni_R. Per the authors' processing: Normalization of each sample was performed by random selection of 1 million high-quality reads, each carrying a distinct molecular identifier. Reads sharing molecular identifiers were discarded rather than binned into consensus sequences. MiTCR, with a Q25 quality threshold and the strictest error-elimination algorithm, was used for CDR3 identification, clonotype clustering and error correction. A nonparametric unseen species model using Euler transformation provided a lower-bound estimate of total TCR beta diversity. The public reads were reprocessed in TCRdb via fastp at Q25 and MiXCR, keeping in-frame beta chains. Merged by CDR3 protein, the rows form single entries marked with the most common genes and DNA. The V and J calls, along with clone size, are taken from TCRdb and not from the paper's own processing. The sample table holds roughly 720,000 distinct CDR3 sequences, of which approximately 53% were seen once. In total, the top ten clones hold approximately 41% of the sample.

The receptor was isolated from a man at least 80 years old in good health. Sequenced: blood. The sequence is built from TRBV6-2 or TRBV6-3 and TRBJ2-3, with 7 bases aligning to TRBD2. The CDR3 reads CASSYSRWEGLYRDAYF. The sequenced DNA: TGTGCCAGCAGTTACTCGAGGTGGGAGGGGTTGTACAGAGACGCGTATTTT.